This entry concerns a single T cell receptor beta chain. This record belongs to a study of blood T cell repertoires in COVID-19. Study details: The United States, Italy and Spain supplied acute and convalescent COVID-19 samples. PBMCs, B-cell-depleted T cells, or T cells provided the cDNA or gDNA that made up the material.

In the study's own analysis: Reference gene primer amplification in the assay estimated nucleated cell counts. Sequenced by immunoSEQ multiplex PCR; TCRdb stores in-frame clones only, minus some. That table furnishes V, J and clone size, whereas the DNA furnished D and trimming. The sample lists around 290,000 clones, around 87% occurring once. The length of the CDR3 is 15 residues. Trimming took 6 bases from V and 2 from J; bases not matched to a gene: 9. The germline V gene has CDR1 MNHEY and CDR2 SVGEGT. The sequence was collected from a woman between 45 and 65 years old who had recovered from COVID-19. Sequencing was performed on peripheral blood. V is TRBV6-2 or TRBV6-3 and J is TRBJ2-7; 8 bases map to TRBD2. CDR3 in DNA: TGTGCCAGCAGACCTTGGGCGGGGGGCCCCTACGAGCAGTACTTC. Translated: CASRPWAGGPYEQYF.